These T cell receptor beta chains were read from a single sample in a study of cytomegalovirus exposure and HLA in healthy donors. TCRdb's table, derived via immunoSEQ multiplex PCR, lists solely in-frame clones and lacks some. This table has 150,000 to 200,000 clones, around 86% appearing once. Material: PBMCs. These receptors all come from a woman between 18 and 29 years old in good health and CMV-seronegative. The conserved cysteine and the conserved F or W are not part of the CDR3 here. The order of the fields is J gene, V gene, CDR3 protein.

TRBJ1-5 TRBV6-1 ASSPQGYSNQPQH
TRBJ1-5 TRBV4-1 ASSRGSNQPQH
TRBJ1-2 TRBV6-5 ASSTPQGGNGYT
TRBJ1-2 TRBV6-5 ASSSHPTGGYGYT
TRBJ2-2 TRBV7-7 ASSLYPDSSGYTGELF
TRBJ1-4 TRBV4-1 ASSLLAGEVNEKLF
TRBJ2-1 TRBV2 ASSGPQAGVEQF
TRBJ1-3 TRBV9 ASSVATGSSGNTIY
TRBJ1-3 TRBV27 ASRTGGAAYGNTIY
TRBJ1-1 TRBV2 ASFRDMNTEAF
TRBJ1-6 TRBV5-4 ASSQGAASPLH
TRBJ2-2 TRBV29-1 SGTGVTGELF
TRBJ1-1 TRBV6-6 ASSYSSQQAEAF
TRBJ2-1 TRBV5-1 ASSSTPGTSGGGPQSYNEQF
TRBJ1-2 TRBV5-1 ASSLDQTGLEGYT
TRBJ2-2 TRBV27 ASSSPTQTGVNTGELF
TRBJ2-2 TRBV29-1 SGYRASNTGELF
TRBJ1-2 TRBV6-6 ASSYTGQAGGYT
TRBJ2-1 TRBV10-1 ASRPGLAMDNEQF